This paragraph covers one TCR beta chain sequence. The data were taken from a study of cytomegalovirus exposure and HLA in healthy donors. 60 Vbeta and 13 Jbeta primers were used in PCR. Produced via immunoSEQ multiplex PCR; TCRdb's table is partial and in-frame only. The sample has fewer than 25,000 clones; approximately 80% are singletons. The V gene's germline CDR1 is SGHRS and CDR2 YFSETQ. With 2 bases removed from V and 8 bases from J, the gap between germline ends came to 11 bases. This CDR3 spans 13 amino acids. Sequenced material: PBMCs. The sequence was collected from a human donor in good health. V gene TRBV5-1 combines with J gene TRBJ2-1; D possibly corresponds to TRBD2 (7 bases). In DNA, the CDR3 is TGCGCCAGCAGCTTAGGGGGGGCGGATGAGCAGTTCTTC. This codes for CASSLGGADEQFF.